A selection of T cell receptor beta chains follows, all from one sample in a study of cytomegalovirus exposure and HLA in healthy donors. This table comes from immunoSEQ multiplex PCR, and its TCRdb copy is limited to in-frame clones, with some not included. The table lists 95,000 to 100,000 clones, 76% of them singletons, with roughly 2% in the top ten. Sequenced: PBMCs. The receptors come from a man in his forties or fifties in good health and CMV-seronegative. The CDR3 runs from the conserved cysteine through the conserved F or W. D genes are given only for firm matches. Part of the rows lack a size; the others show once, few, many or a class for expanded clones.

CDR3,DNA,J,size,V,D
CASSVSMGGETQYF,TGTGCCAGCAGCGTCTCAATGGGAGGAGAGACCCAGTACTTC,TRBJ2-5,-,TRBV9,-
CAWRQGGYNEQFF,TGTGCCTGGCGGCAGGGCGGTTACAATGAGCAGTTCTTC,TRBJ2-1,-,TRBV30,-
CASRHSPGQGTYEQYF,TGTGCCAGCAGACACTCGCCGGGACAGGGAACCTACGAGCAGTACTTC,TRBJ2-7,-,TRBV28,TRBD1
CASSLSPPTSKVPGANVLTF,TGCGCCAGCAGCTTGTCCCCTCCGACATCCAAGGTGCCTGGGGCCAACGTCCTGACTTTC,TRBJ2-6,-,TRBV5-1,-
CASSPQAWTGIGYTF,TGCGCCAGCAGCCCACAGGCCTGGACAGGGATTGGCTACACCTTC,TRBJ1-2,-,TRBV4-1,TRBD1
CASSYDARGSYNEQFF,TGTGCCAGCAGCTACGACGCCCGAGGCTCCTACAATGAGCAGTTCTTC,TRBJ2-1,-,TRBV9,-
CASSLGAGEPREQFF,TGCGCCAGCAGCTTGGGGGCCGGGGAGCCTCGAGAGCAGTTCTTC,TRBJ2-1,-,TRBV5-1,-
CASNIHSNQPQHF,TGTGCCAGCAACATTCATAGCAATCAGCCCCAGCATTTT,TRBJ1-5,once,TRBV2,-
CASSLTGVAEAFF,TGTGCCAGCAGCTTGACAGGGGTCGCTGAAGCTTTCTTT,TRBJ1-1,-,TRBV7-9,TRBD1
CASSVPGQLGNTIYF,TGTGCCAGCAGTGTACCGGGACAGTTGGGAAACACCATATATTTT,TRBJ1-3,few,TRBV6-1,TRBD1
CASSELTRRDRRNQPQHF,TGTGCCAGCAGTGAACTAACAAGGAGAGATCGACGCAATCAGCCCCAGCATTTT,TRBJ1-5,-,TRBV6-1,-
CASSDSPNYGYTF,TGTGCCAGCAGTGATAGCCCTAACTATGGCTACACCTTC,TRBJ1-2,-,TRBV2,-
CASSGAASGNTIYF,TGCGCCAGCAGCGGTGCGGCCTCTGGAAACACCATATATTTT,TRBJ1-3,-,TRBV5-1,-
CASSNPPLANYNEQFF,TGTGCCAGTAGTAACCCCCCACTAGCTAACTACAATGAGCAGTTCTTC,TRBJ2-1,-,TRBV19,-
CASSLDSEQYF,TGTGCCAGCAGCTTAGACTCCGAGCAGTACTTC,TRBJ2-7,few,TRBV13,-
CASSETGQGDYEQYF,TGTGCCAGCAGTGAAACGGGACAGGGCGATTACGAGCAGTACTTC,TRBJ2-7,once,TRBV6-1,TRBD1
CSGFRGYEQYF,TGCAGCGGTTTTAGGGGTTACGAGCAGTACTTC,TRBJ2-7,few,TRBV29-1,-
CASSFSRNTEAFF,TGTGCCAGCAGCTTTTCGAGGAACACTGAAGCTTTCTTT,TRBJ1-1,-,TRBV11-1,-
CASSSLLAPTDTQYF,TGTGCCAGCAGCTCACTACTAGCCCCCACAGATACGCAGTATTTT,TRBJ2-3,few,TRBV7-3,-
CASSVNRGETQYF,TGTGCCAGCAGCGTGAACAGGGGGGAGACCCAGTACTTC,TRBJ2-5,-,TRBV9,TRBD1
CASSPMGTGAISGNTIYF,TGTGCCAGCTCACCAATGGGGACAGGGGCCATCTCTGGAAACACCATATATTTT,TRBJ1-3,-,TRBV18,TRBD1
CAISGPSGKLNNEQFF,TGTGCCATCAGTGGGCCTAGCGGAAAACTCAACAATGAGCAGTTCTTC,TRBJ2-1,-,TRBV10-3,TRBD2
CASSLGGGAEAFF,TGTGCCAGCAGCTTAGGAGGGGGGGCTGAAGCTTTCTTT,TRBJ1-1,-,TRBV11-2,-
CASSSGQGTGELFF,TGCGCCAGCAGCTCGGGACAGGGCACCGGGGAGCTGTTTTTT,TRBJ2-2,-,TRBV5-1,TRBD1
CASSSTSGSYNEQFF,TGCGCCAGCAGCTCGACTAGCGGGAGTTACAATGAGCAGTTCTTC,TRBJ2-1,-,TRBV5-1,TRBD2
CASSSRLAGEQYF,TGTGCCAGCAGCTCCCGACTAGCTGGCGAGCAGTACTTC,TRBJ2-7,-,TRBV7-9,TRBD2
CASLKSPGTTYEQYF,TGTGCCAGCCTTAAGAGTCCGGGTACGACCTACGAGCAGTACTTC,TRBJ2-7,-,TRBV5-8,-
CASSSQGASNTEAFF,TGCGCCAGCAGCTCACAGGGGGCGTCGAACACTGAAGCTTTCTTT,TRBJ1-1,-,TRBV5-1,TRBD1
CSSSTRESNQPQHF,TGTTCCAGCAGCACCCGGGAGAGCAATCAGCCCCAGCATTTT,TRBJ1-5,few,TRBV7-9,-
CAGTRGAGAQETQYF,TGTGCCGGTACCAGGGGAGCGGGGGCCCAAGAGACCCAGTACTTC,TRBJ2-5,-,TRBV9,TRBD2
CAWSVPRLPTYEQYF,TGTGCCTGGAGTGTCCCCAGGTTGCCCACCTACGAGCAGTACTTC,TRBJ2-7,-,TRBV30,-
CASSYSSTTDTQYF,TGTGCCAGCAGTTACTCGTCTACCACAGATACGCAGTATTTT,TRBJ2-3,-,TRBV6-6,-
CASRNLRTGDQPQHF,TGTGCCAGCAGGAACCTACGGACAGGGGATCAGCCCCAGCATTTT,TRBJ1-5,-,TRBV6-1,TRBD1
CASSLRQGALSEQYF,TGTGCCAGCAGCCTCAGACAGGGGGCACTCTCAGAGCAGTACTTC,TRBJ2-7,-,TRBV7-8,TRBD1
CASSVGPGGTYEQYF,TGTGCCAGCAGCGTTGGCCCGGGAGGGACCTACGAGCAGTACTTC,TRBJ2-7,few,TRBV9,TRBD2